This TCR beta chain was recorded in a study of blood T cells in healthy people across ages. Sample-barcoded 5' priming and a J-beta primer mix drove a second PCR of about 6 to 11 cycles. Via MiXCR, TCRdb re-called the 5' RACE reads, giving one row per CDR3 protein. The sample has more than 450,000 distinct CDR3 sequences; around a quarter are singletons. Study conclusions and caveats: Across samples, TCR beta diversity tracked strongly with naive T cell percentage.

The CDR3 consists of 16 residues. V lost 0 bases to trimming and J lost 6 bases, with 17 bases between them. Germline CDR1 and CDR2: MGHRA and YSYEKL. About this clonotype itself: What it binds is unknown.

These data were also reused for a study on T cells of mothers and their children.

The chain carries TRBV4-1 and TRBJ2-5; D is possibly TRBD1 (6 bases). Material: blood. This TCR was sampled from a boy aged 2 to 10 in good health. The CDR3 nucleotides read TGCGCCAGCAGCCAAGATCTGAGGCAGGGGCGGAAGACCCAGTACTTC. It yields the protein CASSQDLRQGRKTQYF.